The 16 T cell receptor beta chains below come from one sample, sequenced in a study of identical twins. One entry per CDR3 protein, called by TCRdb with MiXCR from the 5' RACE reads. The table lists 700,000 to 950,000 distinct CDR3 sequences, around 12% of them singletons. This sample also appeared in a second study, on yellow fever vaccine responses in identical twins.

The sample comprised PBMCs. The source of these receptors is a woman aged 18-29 years in good health.

The J gene is TRBJ2-5, the V gene TRBV3-1, with 14 bases matching TRBD2. This CDR3 contains 17 residues. The germline V gene encodes CDR1 LGHDT and CDR2 YNNKEL (reference sequence). Trimming cost V 1 base and J 4 bases; bases outside gene matches: 5. The CDR3 spells CASSQVTSGGAGETQYF. Here the CDR3 DNA reads TGTGCCAGCAGCCAAGTGACTAGCGGGGGGGCAGGAGAGACCCAGTACTTC.

V and J are TRBV3-1 and TRBJ1-1; unclear D gene. V was shortened by 0 bases and J by 1 base, with 9 bases between the two germline ends. Per germline, CDR1 LGHDT and CDR2 YNNKEL (reference sequence). The length of the CDR3 is 15 residues. DNA of the CDR3: TGTGCCAGCAGCCAAGATCAGGTCACGAACACTGAAGCTTTCTTT. Its translation: CASSQDQVTNTEAFF.

This clonotype was counted only a few times. The chain recombines TRBV20-1 with TRBJ2-1; 11 bases line up with TRBD2. The CDR3 totals 13 residues. Germline loops: CDR1 DFQATT, CDR2 SNEGSKA (reference sequence). The V and J ends lost 6 bases and 8 bases, in that order; junction bases with no gene match: 6. CDR3 sequence reads: CSASTSGSYEQFF. CDR3 sequence (DNA): TGCAGTGCCTCAACTAGCGGGAGCTATGAGCAGTTCTTC.

The chain couples TRBV18 to TRBJ2-3; D may be TRBD1 or TRBD2 (5 bases each). Looked up from germline, CDR1 is KGHSH and CDR2 is LQKENI. V was cut by 3 bases and J by 3 bases, with 13 bases left in between. The CDR3 loop spans 15 amino acids. CDR3 nucleotides: TGTGCCAGCTCACCCGGGACGTTTTTAACAGATACGCAGTATTTT. This codes for CASSPGTFLTDTQYF.

This clonotype has just a few counts. The chain has TRBV7-9 and TRBJ1-2; 7 bases line up with TRBD1. Trimming cost V 2 bases and J 6 bases; bases outside gene matches: 3. The CDR3 is made up of 13 amino acids. Germline V gene data show CDR1 as SEHNR and CDR2 as FQNEAQ (reference sequence). The chain's CDR3 is CASSLPQGHGYTF. CDR3 DNA sequence: TGTGCCAGCAGCTTACCACAGGGGCATGGCTACACCTTC. The whole variable domain, filled in from reference TRBV7-9 and TRBJ1-2, reads DTGVSQNPRHKITKRGQNVTFRCDPISEHNRLYWYRQTLGQGPEFLTYFQNEAQLEKSRLLSDRFSAERPKGSFSTLEIQRTEQGDSAMYLCASSLPQGHGYTFGSGTRLTVV.

J is TRBJ2-1 and V is TRBV9; perhaps TRBD2 as D (6 bases). Trimming took 0 bases from V and 3 from J, leaving 16 bases between them. This CDR3 comprises 17 residues. Germline CDR1 SGDLS, CDR2 YYNGEE. As DNA, the CDR3 is TGTGCCAGCAGCGTAGGGCCGGGGGAGCGGTTCTACAATGAGCAGTTCTTC. As protein: CASSVGPGERFYNEQFF.

This clonotype was recorded a few times. The CDR3 DNA sequence: TGCGCCAGCAGCCAAGATAGTTGGGGACGGGGTAATGAGCAGTTCTTC. Protein: CASSQDSWGRGNEQFF. The chain recombines TRBV4-1 with TRBJ2-1; the D gene could be TRBD1 or TRBD2 (5 bases each). The germline V and J ends were trimmed by 0 bases and 7 bases, with 16 bases remaining between them. Germline-derived CDR1 and CDR2 are MGHRA and YSYEKL. CDR3 length: 16 residues.

With regard to this clonotype: The junction differs from germline at one of its ends, possibly a read error. The chain combines TRBV14 with TRBJ2-2, with 7 nucleotides matching TRBD2. CDR3 length equals 15 residues. Germline V gene sequence: CDR1 SGHDN, CDR2 FVKESK. The CDR3 is CASSLPGLYPGELVF. In DNA, the CDR3 is TGTGCCAGCAGCCTCCCGGGACTATACCCCGGGGAGCTGGTTTTT.

This clonotype was detected a few times. This chain uses TRBV5-1 with TRBJ2-3; possible D gene TRBD2, 6 bases. This CDR3 region has 15 residues. Germline CDR1 and CDR2: SGHRS and YFSETQ. V gave up 1 base and J gave up 3 bases, with 12 bases separating them. The CDR3 region is CASSLSEGGTDTQYF. CDR3 DNA sequence: TGCGCCAGCAGCTTGTCGGAGGGTGGGACAGATACGCAGTATTTT. Supplemented by reference TRBV5-1 and TRBJ2-3, the full variable domain reads KAGVTQTPRYLIKTRGQQVTLSCSPISGHRSVSWYQQTPGQGLQFLFEYFSETQRNKGNFPGRFSGRQFSNSRSEMNVSTLELGDSALYLCASSLSEGGTDTQYFGPGTRLTVL.

The chain recombines TRBV5-1 with TRBJ2-5, with D perhaps TRBD1 or TRBD2 (7 bases each). V lost 4 bases and J lost 5, with 15 bases in between. CDR1 and CDR2 (germline): SGHRS, YFSETQ. The CDR3 is made up of 14 amino acids. CDR3: CASSPGGGSETQYF. DNA for the CDR3: TGCGCCAGCAGCCCAGGGGGGGGCTCGGAGACCCAGTACTTC.

The rearrangement uses TRBV7-9 and TRBJ1-1; tentative D call: TRBD1 (5 bases). Per the germline V gene, CDR1 is SEHNR and CDR2 is FQNEAQ (reference sequence). The CDR3 consists of 15 residues. V was pared by 0 bases and J by 5 bases, with 13 bases between. CDR3 DNA: TGTGCCAGCAGCTTAGCGGTGGGGCGTTGGACTGAAGCTTTCTTT. As protein: CASSLAVGRWTEAFF.

This clonotype was seen ten or more times. The chain joins TRBV5-1 to TRBJ1-6, with 10 bases lining up with TRBD1. The germline gives CDR1 SGHRS, CDR2 YFSETQ. V trimming: 4 bases; J trimming: 3 bases; junction bases outside the gene matches: 7. The CDR3 runs to 17 residues. CDR3 sequence: CASSTGQGTNYNSPLHF. In DNA, the CDR3 is TGCGCCAGCAGCACGGGACAGGGGACAAACTATAATTCACCCCTCCACTTT.

Ten or more counts support this clonotype. The V gene is TRBV5-1, the J gene TRBJ2-5; TRBD2 aligns across 11 bases. Per germline, CDR1 SGHRS and CDR2 YFSETQ. This CDR3 comprises 20 residues. With V trimmed by 0 bases and J by 1 base, 14 bases remained unmatched. The CDR3 DNA reads as TGCGCCAGCAGCTTGGAGCCGACTAGCGGGGAAGTGAGAATCCAAGAGACCCAGTACTTC. Amino acid sequence: CASSLEPTSGEVRIQETQYF.

The CDR3 sequence is CASSPNRGNHEKLFF. The DNA of the CDR3 is TGCGCCAGCAGCCCGAACAGGGGGAATCATGAAAAACTGTTTTTT. This chain uses TRBV4-1 with TRBJ1-4; 8 nucleotides line up with TRBD1. The germline V gene encodes CDR1 MGHRA and CDR2 YSYEKL. This CDR3 has 15 residues. With V trimmed by 4 bases and J by 6 bases, 7 bases remained unmatched.

CDR3 sequence (DNA): TGTGCCAGCTCACGTTACGAGAGTCTGAACACTGAAGCTTTCTTT. It translates to CASSRYESLNTEAFF. The V gene is TRBV18, the J gene TRBJ1-1, with D unclear. The V end was cut by 4 bases, the J end by 0 bases, with 12 bases between. Per germline, CDR1 KGHSH and CDR2 LQKENI. The CDR3 has 15 amino acids.

This clonotype was seen more than once but under ten times. The chain combines TRBV12-3 or TRBV12-4 with TRBJ2-5; D might be TRBD1 (5 bases). CDR3 length equals 14 residues. The V end was cut by 5 bases, the J end by 2 bases, with 12 bases between. CDR3 DNA: TGTGCCAGCAGTCGTTGGGGCCCACAAGAGACCCAGTACTTC. Its protein is CASSRWGPQETQYF.